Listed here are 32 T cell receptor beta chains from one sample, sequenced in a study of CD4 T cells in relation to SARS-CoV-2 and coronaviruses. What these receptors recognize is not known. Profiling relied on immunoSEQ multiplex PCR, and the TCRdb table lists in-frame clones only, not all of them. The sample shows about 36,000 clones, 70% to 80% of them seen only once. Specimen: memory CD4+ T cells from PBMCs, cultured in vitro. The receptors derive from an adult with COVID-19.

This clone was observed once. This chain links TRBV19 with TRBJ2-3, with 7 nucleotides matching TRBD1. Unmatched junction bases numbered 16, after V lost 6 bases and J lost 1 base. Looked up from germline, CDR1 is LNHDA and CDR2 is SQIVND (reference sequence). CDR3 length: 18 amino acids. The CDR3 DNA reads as TGTGCCAGTAGCCCAAGACAGGGTCGGATGCGACGCACAGATACGCAGTATTTT. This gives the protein CASSPRQGRMRRTDTQYF.

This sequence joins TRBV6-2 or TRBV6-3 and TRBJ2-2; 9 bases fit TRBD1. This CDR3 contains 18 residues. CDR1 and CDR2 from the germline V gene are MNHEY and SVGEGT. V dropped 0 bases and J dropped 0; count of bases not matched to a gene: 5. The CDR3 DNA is TGTGCCAGCAGTTACTCGCCGGGGACAGGGACGAACACCGGGGAGCTGTTTTTT. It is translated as CASSYSPGTGTNTGELFF.

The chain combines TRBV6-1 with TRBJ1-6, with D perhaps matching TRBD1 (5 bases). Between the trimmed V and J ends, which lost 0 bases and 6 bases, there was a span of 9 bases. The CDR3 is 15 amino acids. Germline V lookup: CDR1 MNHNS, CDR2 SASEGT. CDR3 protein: CASSEAGLSNSPLHF. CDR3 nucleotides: TGTGCCAGCAGTGAAGCGGGGCTCAGTAATTCACCCCTCCACTTT.

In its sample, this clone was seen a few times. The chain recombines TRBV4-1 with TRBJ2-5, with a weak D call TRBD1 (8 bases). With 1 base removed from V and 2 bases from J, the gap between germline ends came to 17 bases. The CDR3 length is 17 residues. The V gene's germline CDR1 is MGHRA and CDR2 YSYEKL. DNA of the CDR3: TGCGCCAGCAGCCAAGTCAGGGGGCGGGGGTTTCAAGAGACCCAGTACTTC. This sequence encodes CASSQVRGRGFQETQYF.

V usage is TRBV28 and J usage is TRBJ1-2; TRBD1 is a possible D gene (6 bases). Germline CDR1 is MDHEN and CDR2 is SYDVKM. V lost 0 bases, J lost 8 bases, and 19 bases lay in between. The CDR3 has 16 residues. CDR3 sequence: CASSLWTGSLRGGYTF. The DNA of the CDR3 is TGTGCCAGCAGTTTATGGACAGGTTCCCTCCGAGGGGGCTACACCTTC.

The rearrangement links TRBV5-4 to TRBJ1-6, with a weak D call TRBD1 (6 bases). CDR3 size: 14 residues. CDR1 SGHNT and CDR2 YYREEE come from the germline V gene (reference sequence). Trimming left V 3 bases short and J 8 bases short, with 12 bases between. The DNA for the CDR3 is TGTGCCAGCAGCTGGGGGGCGGGGGATTCACCCCTCCACTTT. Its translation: CASSWGAGDSPLHF.

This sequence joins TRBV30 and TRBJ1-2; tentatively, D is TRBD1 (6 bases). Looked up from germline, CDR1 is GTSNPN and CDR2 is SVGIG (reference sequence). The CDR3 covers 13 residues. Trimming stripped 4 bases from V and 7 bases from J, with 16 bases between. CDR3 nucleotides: TGTGCCTGGATGGAGAAACTCAGGGGTGGCTACACCTTC. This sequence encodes CAWMEKLRGGYTF. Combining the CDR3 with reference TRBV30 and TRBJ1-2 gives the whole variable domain SQTIHQWPATLVQPVGSPLSLECTVEGTSNPNLYWYRQAAGRGLQLLFYSVGIGQISSEVPQNLSASRPQDRQFILSSKKLLLSDSGFYLCAWMEKLRGGYTFGSGTRLTVV.

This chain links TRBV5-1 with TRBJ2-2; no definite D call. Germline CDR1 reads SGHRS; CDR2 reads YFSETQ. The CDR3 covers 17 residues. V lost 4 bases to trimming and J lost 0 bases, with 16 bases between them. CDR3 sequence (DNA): TGCGCCAGCAGCCCGACCCCTCGCTTACCGAACACCGGGGAGCTGTTTTTT. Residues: CASSPTPRLPNTGELFF.

The CDR3 nucleotides read TGTGCCAGCAGCCAAGATAGGCGGAATTCACCCCTCCACTTT. It translates to CASSQDRRNSPLHF. The chain has TRBV14 and TRBJ1-6; D ambiguous. CDR3 size: 14 residues. Trimming removed 0 bases at V and 7 bases at J, with 7 bases between. In germline, CDR1 is SGHDN, CDR2 FVKESK.

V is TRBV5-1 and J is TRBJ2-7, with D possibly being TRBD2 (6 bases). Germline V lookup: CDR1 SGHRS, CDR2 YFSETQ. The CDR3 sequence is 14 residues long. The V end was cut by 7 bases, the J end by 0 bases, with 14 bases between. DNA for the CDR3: TGCGCCAGCGGGACGGGCGGGAACTCCTACGAGCAGTACTTC. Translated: CASGTGGNSYEQYF.

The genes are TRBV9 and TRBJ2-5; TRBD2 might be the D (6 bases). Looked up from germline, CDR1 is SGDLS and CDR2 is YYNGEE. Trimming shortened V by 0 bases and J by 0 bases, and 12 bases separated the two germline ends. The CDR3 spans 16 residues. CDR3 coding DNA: TGTGCCAGCAGCGTAGGGGACGGGAGATACCAAGAGACCCAGTACTTC. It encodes CASSVGDGRYQETQYF.

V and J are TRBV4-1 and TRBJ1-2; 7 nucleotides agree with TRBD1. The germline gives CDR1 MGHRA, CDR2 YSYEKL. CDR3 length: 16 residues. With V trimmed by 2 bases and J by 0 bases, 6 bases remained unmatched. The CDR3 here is CASSQPRDRANYGYTF. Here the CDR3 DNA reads TGCGCCAGCAGCCAACCCCGGGACAGAGCTAACTATGGCTACACCTTC.

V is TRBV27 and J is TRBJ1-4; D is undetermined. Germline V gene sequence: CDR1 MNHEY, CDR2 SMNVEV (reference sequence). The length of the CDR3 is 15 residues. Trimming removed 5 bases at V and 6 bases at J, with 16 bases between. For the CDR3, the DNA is TGTGCCAGCAGTCCGTGGAACTCCGGGGATGAAAAACTGTTTTTT. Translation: CASSPWNSGDEKLFF.

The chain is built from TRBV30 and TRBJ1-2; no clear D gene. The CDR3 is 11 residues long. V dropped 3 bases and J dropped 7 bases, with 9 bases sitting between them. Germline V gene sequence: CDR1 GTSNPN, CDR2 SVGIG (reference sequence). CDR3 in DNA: TGTGCCTGGAGGCTACGTGGTGGCTACACCTTC. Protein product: CAWRLRGGYTF.

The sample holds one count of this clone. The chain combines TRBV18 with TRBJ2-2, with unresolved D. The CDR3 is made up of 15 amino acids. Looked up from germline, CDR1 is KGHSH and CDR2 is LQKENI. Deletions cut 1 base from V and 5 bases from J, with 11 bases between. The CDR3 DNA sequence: TGTGCCAGCTCACCACAAACGGCCCCTACCGGGGAGCTGTTTTTT. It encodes CASSPQTAPTGELFF.

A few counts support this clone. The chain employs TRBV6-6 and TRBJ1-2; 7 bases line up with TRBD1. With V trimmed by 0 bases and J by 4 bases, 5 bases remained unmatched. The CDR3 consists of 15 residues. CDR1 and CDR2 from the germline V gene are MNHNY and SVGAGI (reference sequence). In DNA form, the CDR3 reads TGTGCCAGCAGTTACTCGGACAGGTCGGGCTATGGCTACACCTTC. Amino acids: CASSYSDRSGYGYTF.

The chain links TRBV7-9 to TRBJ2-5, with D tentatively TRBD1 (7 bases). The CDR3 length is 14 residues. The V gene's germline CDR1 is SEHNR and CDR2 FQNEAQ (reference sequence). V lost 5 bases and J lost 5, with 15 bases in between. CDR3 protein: CASSLGGGTETQYF. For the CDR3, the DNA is TGTGCCAGCAGCCTAGGGGGCGGGACCGAGACCCAGTACTTC.

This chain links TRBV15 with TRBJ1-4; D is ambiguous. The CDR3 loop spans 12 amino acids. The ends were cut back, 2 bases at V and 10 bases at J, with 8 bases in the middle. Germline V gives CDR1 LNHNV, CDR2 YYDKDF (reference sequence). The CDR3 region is CATSRQEGKLFF. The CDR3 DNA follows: TGTGCCACCAGCAGACAGGAGGGAAAACTGTTTTTT. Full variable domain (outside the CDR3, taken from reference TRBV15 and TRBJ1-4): DAMVIQNPRYQVTQFGKPVTLSCSQTLNHNVMYWYQQKSSQAPKLLFHYYDKDFNNEADTPDNFQSRRPNTSFCFLDIRSPGLGDTAMYLCATSRQEGKLFFGSGTQLSVL.

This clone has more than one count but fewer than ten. As DNA, the CDR3 is TGTGCCAGCAGCTTATGGGGAGGCGGCTCCTACGAGCAGTACTTC. This sequence encodes CASSLWGGGSYEQYF. This sequence joins TRBV7-9 and TRBJ2-7; D is perhaps TRBD2 (6 bases). The CDR3 has 15 residues. The germline V gene encodes CDR1 SEHNR and CDR2 FQNEAQ (reference sequence). Trimming shortened V by 2 bases and J by 0 bases, and 11 bases separated the two germline ends. The entire variable domain, with the rest obtained from reference TRBV7-9 and TRBJ2-7, is as follows: DTGVSQNPRHKITKRGQNVTFRCDPISEHNRLYWYRQTLGQGPEFLTYFQNEAQLEKSRLLSDRFSAERPKGSFSTLEIQRTEQGDSAMYLCASSLWGGGSYEQYFGPGTRLTVT.

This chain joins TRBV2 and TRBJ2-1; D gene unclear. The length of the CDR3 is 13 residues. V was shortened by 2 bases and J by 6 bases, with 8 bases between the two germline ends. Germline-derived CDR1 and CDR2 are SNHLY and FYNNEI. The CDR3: CASSERLFNEQFF. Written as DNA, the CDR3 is TGTGCCAGCAGTGAACGCCTGTTCAATGAGCAGTTCTTC. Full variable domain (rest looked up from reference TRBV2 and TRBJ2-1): EPEVTQTPSHQVTQMGQEVILRCVPISNHLYFYWYRQILGQKVEFLVSFYNNEISEKSEIFDDQFSVERPDGSNFTLKIRSTKLEDSAMYFCASSERLFNEQFFGPGTRLTVL.

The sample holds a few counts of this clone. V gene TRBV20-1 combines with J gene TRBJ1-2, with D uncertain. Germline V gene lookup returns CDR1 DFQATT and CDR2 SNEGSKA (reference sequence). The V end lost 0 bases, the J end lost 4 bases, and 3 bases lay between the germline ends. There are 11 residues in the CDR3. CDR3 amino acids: CSAREAYGYTF. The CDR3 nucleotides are TGCAGTGCTAGAGAAGCCTATGGCTACACCTTC.

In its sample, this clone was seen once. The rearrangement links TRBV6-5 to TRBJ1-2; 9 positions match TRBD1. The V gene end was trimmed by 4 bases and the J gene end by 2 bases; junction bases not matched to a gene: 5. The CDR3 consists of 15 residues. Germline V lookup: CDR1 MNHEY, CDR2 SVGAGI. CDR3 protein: CASSSWTGENYGYTF. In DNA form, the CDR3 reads TGTGCCAGCAGTTCCTGGACAGGGGAAAACTATGGCTACACCTTC.

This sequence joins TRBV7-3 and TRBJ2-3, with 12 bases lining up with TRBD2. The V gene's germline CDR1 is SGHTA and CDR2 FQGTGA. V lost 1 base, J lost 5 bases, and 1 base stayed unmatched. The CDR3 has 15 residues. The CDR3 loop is CASSLMGLAGDTQYF. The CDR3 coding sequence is TGTGCCAGCAGCTTAATGGGACTAGCGGGAGATACGCAGTATTTT.

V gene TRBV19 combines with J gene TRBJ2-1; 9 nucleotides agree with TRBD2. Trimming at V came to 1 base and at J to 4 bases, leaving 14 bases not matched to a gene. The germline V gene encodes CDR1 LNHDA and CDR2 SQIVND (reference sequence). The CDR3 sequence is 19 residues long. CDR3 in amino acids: CASSIAIEREEVRYNEQFF. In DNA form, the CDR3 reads TGTGCCAGTAGTATAGCCATTGAGCGGGAGGAGGTTCGGTACAATGAGCAGTTCTTC.

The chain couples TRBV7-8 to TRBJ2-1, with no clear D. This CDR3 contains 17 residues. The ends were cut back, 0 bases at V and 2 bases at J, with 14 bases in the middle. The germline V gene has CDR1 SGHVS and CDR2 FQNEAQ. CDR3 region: CASSLAVVGRPYNEQFF. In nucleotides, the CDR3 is TGTGCCAGCAGCTTAGCGGTAGTAGGCCGACCCTACAATGAGCAGTTCTTC.

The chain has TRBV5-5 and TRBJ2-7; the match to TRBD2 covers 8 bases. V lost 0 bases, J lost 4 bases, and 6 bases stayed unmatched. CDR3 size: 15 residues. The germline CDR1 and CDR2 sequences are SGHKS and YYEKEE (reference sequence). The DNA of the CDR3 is TGTGCCAGCAGCTTGGCACTAGCGGAGGTTTACGAGCAGTACTTC. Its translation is CASSLALAEVYEQYF.

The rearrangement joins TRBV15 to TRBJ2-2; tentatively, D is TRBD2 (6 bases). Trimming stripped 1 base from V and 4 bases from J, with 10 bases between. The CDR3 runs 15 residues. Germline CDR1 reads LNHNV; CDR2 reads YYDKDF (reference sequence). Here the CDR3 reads CATSRGEEVTGELFF. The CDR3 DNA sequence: TGTGCCACCAGCAGAGGGGAGGAGGTCACCGGGGAGCTGTTTTTT.

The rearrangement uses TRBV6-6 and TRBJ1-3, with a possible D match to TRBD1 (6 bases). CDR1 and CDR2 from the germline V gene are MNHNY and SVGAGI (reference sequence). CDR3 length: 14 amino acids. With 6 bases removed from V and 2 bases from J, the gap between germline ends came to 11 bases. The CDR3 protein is CASSQDSTGNTIYF. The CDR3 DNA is TGTGCCAGCAGCCAGGACAGCACTGGAAACACCATATATTTT.

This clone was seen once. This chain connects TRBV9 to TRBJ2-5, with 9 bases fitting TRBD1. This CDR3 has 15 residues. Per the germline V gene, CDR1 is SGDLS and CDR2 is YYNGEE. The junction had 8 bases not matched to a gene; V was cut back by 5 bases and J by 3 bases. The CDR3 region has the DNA TGTGCCAGCAGTCCCACAGGGGGCTCAGAAGAGACCCAGTACTTC. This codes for CASSPTGGSEETQYF.

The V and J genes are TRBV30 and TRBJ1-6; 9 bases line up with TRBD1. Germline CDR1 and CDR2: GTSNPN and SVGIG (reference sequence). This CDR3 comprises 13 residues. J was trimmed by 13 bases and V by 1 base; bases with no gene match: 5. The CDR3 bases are TGTGCCTGGAGTGGCGGACAGGGGACCCCCCTCCACTTT. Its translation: CAWSGGQGTPLHF.

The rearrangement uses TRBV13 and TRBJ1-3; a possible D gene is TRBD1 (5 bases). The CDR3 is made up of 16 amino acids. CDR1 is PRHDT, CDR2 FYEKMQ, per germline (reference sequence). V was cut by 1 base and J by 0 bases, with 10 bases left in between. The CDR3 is CASSLVAGTSGNTIYF. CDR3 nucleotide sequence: TGTGCCAGCAGCTTAGTGGCAGGGACCTCTGGAAACACCATATATTTT.

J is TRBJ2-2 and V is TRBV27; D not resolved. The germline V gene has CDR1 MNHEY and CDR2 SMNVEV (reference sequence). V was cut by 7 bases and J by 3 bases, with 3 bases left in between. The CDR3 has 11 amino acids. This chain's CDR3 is CASKDTGELFF. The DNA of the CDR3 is TGTGCCAGCAAGGACACCGGGGAGCTGTTTTTT.